The 10 T cell receptor beta chains below come from one sample, sequenced in a study of T cells and copy number aberrations in small-cell lung cancer. The method was immunoSEQ multiplex PCR; TCRdb's version includes in-frame clones alone and lacks a portion of them. The data hold roughly 9,800 clones, with 75% to 80% observed a single time. The sample consisted of normal tissue next to the tumor. The receptor source for this set is a man in his 60s with small cell lung cancer.

This chain uses TRBV28 with TRBJ2-7, with D possibly being TRBD1 or TRBD2 (5 bases each). This CDR3 contains 16 residues. Trimming left V 6 bases short and J 2 bases short, with 20 bases between. Germline CDR1 and CDR2: MDHEN and SYDVKM. CDR3 region: CASSPIAWQGTYEQYF. Here the CDR3 DNA reads TGTGCCAGCAGCCCCATAGCGTGGCAGGGAACCTACGAGCAGTACTTC. The full variable domain, its missing parts supplied by reference TRBV28 and TRBJ2-7, is DVKVTQSSRYLVKRTGEKVFLECVQDMDHENMFWYRQDPGLGLRLIYFSYDVKMKEKGDIPEGYSVSREKKERFSLILESASTNQTSMYLCASSPIAWQGTYEQYFGPGTRLTVT.

The J gene is TRBJ2-5, the V gene TRBV9; D might be TRBD2 (6 bases). There are 17 residues in the CDR3. The germline V and J ends were trimmed by 0 bases and 2 bases, with 17 bases remaining between them. The V gene's germline CDR1 is SGDLS and CDR2 YYNGEE. This CDR3 reads CASSVVGGVAAQETQYF. CDR3 nucleotide sequence: TGTGCCAGCAGCGTAGTTGGAGGGGTAGCGGCACAAGAGACCCAGTACTTC.

V and J are TRBV5-1 and TRBJ2-5; D remains unclear. The CDR3 consists of 15 residues. Trimming removed 0 bases at V and 4 bases at J, with 13 bases between. The germline V gene has CDR1 SGHRS and CDR2 YFSETQ. The CDR3 region has the DNA TGCGCCAGCAGCTTGGAGGTCCCGTCGGTAGAGACCCAGTACTTC. It is translated as CASSLEVPSVETQYF.

This clone was seen a few times. The chain couples TRBV7-8 to TRBJ1-5; D is perhaps TRBD1 (5 bases). This CDR3 is built from 17 residues. With 5 bases removed from V and 0 bases from J, the gap between germline ends came to 17 bases. In germline, CDR1 is SGHVS, CDR2 FQNEAQ. The CDR3 nucleotides read TGTGCCAGCAGCGCAGTGGGGGGAAGCTATAGCAATCAGCCCCAGCATTTT. It specifies CASSAVGGSYSNQPQHF.

The chain joins TRBV18 to TRBJ2-3, with D perhaps TRBD2 (5 bases). Germline-derived CDR1 and CDR2 are KGHSH and LQKENI. The V end was cut by 6 bases, the J end by 3 bases, with 19 bases between. This CDR3 has 16 residues. CDR3 protein: CASSFRTARTTDTQYF. The CDR3, as DNA: TGTGCCAGCTCTTTCAGGACTGCCAGAACAACAGATACGCAGTATTTT.

The chain joins TRBV11-2 to TRBJ2-3, with no clear D. Germline-derived CDR1 and CDR2 are SGHAT and FQNNGV. The CDR3 runs to 12 residues. The V and J ends lost 3 bases and 0 bases respectively, with 1 base between them. In nucleotides, the CDR3 is TGTGCCAGCAGCTTGAGCACAGATACGCAGTATTTT. It yields the protein CASSLSTDTQYF.

The CDR3 is CSASLGETQYF. As DNA, the CDR3 is TGCAGTGCTAGCCTAGGGGAGACCCAGTACTTC. The V call is TRBV20-1, the J call TRBJ2-5; D uncertain. This CDR3 has 11 residues. In germline, CDR1 is DFQATT, CDR2 SNEGSKA (reference sequence). V was pared by 3 bases and J by 5 bases, with 7 bases between.

The V call is TRBV29-1, the J call TRBJ2-2; TRBD2 agrees at 14 bases. CDR1 SQVTM and CDR2 ANQGSEA come from the germline V gene. V was pared by 5 bases and J by 4 bases, with 6 bases of the junction left unmatched. The CDR3 loop spans 16 amino acids. CDR3 protein: CSVRGLAGVPTGELFF. The DNA for the CDR3 is TGCAGCGTTAGGGGACTAGCGGGAGTTCCCACCGGGGAGCTGTTTTTT.

The genes are TRBV30 and TRBJ1-5; D is perhaps TRBD1 (6 bases). The CDR3 covers 15 residues. CDR1 is GTSNPN and CDR2 is SVGIG in the germline V gene (reference sequence). V was trimmed by 2 bases and J by 5 bases, leaving 16 bases between them. The CDR3 is CAWSRTAGIHQPQHF. The CDR3 DNA reads TGTGCCTGGAGTAGGACAGCAGGGATTCATCAGCCCCAGCATTTT.

The rearrangement joins TRBV6-1 to TRBJ1-5; tentative D call: TRBD1 (5 bases). V was cut by 7 bases and J by 7 bases, with 14 bases left in between. CDR1 is MNHNS and CDR2 is SASEGT in the germline V gene. This CDR3 spans 13 amino acids. CDR3 DNA sequence: TGTGCCAGCAACCTCCGGGACGCCCAGCCCCAGCATTTT. It translates to CASNLRDAQPQHF.